This is a list of T cell receptor beta chains from one sample in a study of cytomegalovirus exposure and HLA in healthy donors. This table comes from immunoSEQ multiplex PCR, and its TCRdb copy is limited to in-frame clones, with some not included. The sample has 200,000 to 250,000 clones; about 80% are singletons. The sequenced sample consisted of PBMCs. These receptors were taken from a woman aged 40 to 50 in good health and CMV-seronegative. Both conserved end residues are part of each CDR3. A D gene is named only where the DNA matches it firmly. Clone sizes are given selectively: once, few, many, or a class where the clone is expanded.

j_call | clone_size | d_call | v_call | cdr3_nt | cdr3_aa
TRBJ1-2 | . | . | TRBV7-9 | TGTGCCAGCAGCTTAGGTGGACAGAACTATGGCTACACCTTC | CASSLGGQNYGYTF
TRBJ2-1 | . | TRBD1 | TRBV11-3 | TGTGCCAGCAGCTTGACAGGGAACCCCGCGGTTGAGCAGTTCTTC | CASSLTGNPAVEQFF
TRBJ2-7 | . | . | TRBV28 | TGTGCCAGCGGAGCAACAGGGACCCACGAGCAGTACTTC | CASGATGTHEQYF
TRBJ2-3 | . | . | TRBV7-2 | TGTGCCAGCAGCTTAGCCGGAGGGGTTTGGGATACGCAGTATTTT | CASSLAGGVWDTQYF
TRBJ1-4 | . | . | TRBV5-8 | TGTGCCAGCAGCCTGACCTACGGGGTAGGGCATGCAACTAATGAAAAACTGTTTTTT | CASSLTYGVGHATNEKLFF
TRBJ2-5 | . | . | TRBV27 | TGTGCCAGCAGTTTATCGGCCCCGGAGACCCAGTACTTC | CASSLSAPETQYF
TRBJ1-4 | . | TRBD1 | TRBV7-9 | TGTGCCAGCAGCTTGACGAGGAGGGGACAGCGGACCGAAAAACTGTTTTTT | CASSLTRRGQRTEKLFF
TRBJ1-1 | once | . | TRBV4-3 | TGCGCCAGCAGCCAAAGACAGGCCACTGAAGCTTTCTTT | CASSQRQATEAFF
TRBJ2-1 | . | TRBD2 | TRBV27 | TGTGCCAGCAGACCGGGACTAGCGGTAAATGAGCAGTTCTTC | CASRPGLAVNEQFF
TRBJ1-2 | . | . | TRBV11-3 | TGTGCCAGCAGCCCCGGGACACATAACTATGGCTACACCTTC | CASSPGTHNYGYTF
TRBJ1-2 | once | . | TRBV6-1 | TGTGCCAGCAGTGAAGGGGTGGGCTACCGCTATGGCTACACCTTC | CASSEGVGYRYGYTF
TRBJ1-2 | . | . | TRBV5-1 | TGCGCCAGCAGCACGGAGGGGGGGCAATATGGCTACACCTTC | CASSTEGGQYGYTF
TRBJ1-2 | few | . | TRBV7-2 | TGTGCCAGCAGCTTAGGGCAGGGAGGAAATGGCTATGGCTACACCTTC | CASSLGQGGNGYGYTF